Listed here are 9 T cell receptor beta chains from one sample, sequenced in a study of cytomegalovirus exposure and HLA in healthy donors. The PCR had 60 Vbeta and 13 Jbeta primers. Only in-frame clones appear in the TCRdb table, and some are missing; sequencing was by immunoSEQ multiplex PCR. The repertoire holds some 190,000 clones, with 75% to 85% as singletons. Sequencing was carried out using PBMCs. The receptors originated from a man between 18 and 29 years old in good health and CMV-seronegative.

The gene calls are TRBV7-2 and TRBJ2-7, with D possibly being TRBD1 (7 bases). The V end was cut by 8 bases, the J end by 6 bases, with 20 bases between. Germline V lookup: CDR1 SGHTA, CDR2 FQGNSA. The CDR3 runs 14 residues. CDR3 sequence (DNA): TGTGCCAGCGTCCTTGGGCAGGGGGGATTCGAGCAGTACTTC. Translated: CASVLGQGGFEQYF. The full variable domain, with the rest looked up from reference TRBV7-2 and TRBJ2-7, is GAGVSQSPSNKVTEKGKDVELRCDPISGHTALYWYRQSLGQGLEFLIYFQGNSAPDKSGLPSDRFSAERTGGSVSTLTIQRTQQEDSAVYLCASVLGQGGFEQYFGPGTRLTVT.

The chain is built from TRBV28 and TRBJ2-7; 12 bases are a match to TRBD2. Losses at the gene ends were 6 bases for V and 5 bases for J; bases not matched to a gene: 5. Germline CDR1 reads MDHEN; CDR2 reads SYDVKM. The CDR3 length is 14 residues. The CDR3, as DNA: TGTGCCAGCAGCCCTAGCGGGAGGGCCCACGAGCAGTACTTC. Encoded protein: CASSPSGRAHEQYF.

The V gene is TRBV13, the J gene TRBJ2-6, with TRBD1 as a possible D gene (5 bases). Germline CDR1 is PRHDT and CDR2 is FYEKMQ (reference sequence). This CDR3 is built from 15 residues. V was shortened by 1 base and J by 4 bases, with 8 bases between the two germline ends. The CDR3 nucleotides are TGTGCCAGCAGCTTAGAGGGGTCCGGGGCCAACGTCCTGACTTTC. Translating gives CASSLEGSGANVLTF.

This clone was found a few times. The rearrangement uses TRBV5-1 and TRBJ2-2, with 15 bases aligning to TRBD2. Germline values: CDR1 SGHRS, CDR2 YFSETQ. The CDR3 sequence is 17 residues long. V was pared by 10 bases and J by 1 base, with 8 bases of the junction left unmatched. The CDR3 nucleotides read TGCGCCGGGGATTTGGGACTAGCGGGAGGGAACACCGGGGAGCTGTTTTTT. It specifies CAGDLGLAGGNTGELFF.

This clone was found a few times. V gene TRBV25-1 combines with J gene TRBJ1-5, with D possibly TRBD1 on 5 matching bases. This CDR3 has 13 amino acids. V lost 4 bases and J lost 6, with 10 bases in between. Germline V gene data show CDR1 as MGHDK and CDR2 as SYGVNS. In DNA, the CDR3 is TGTGCCAGCAGTGGCAGGGAGGGTCAGCCCCAGCATTTT. It encodes CASSGREGQPQHF.

The V gene is TRBV2, the J gene TRBJ1-1; 7 bases are shared with TRBD1. Trimming took 2 bases from V and 10 from J; bases not matched to a gene: 10. The CDR3 length is 14 residues. CDR1 is SNHLY and CDR2 is FYNNEI in the germline V gene. CDR3 nucleotides: TGTGCCAGCAGTGAAAACCGACAGGGAGGTCTAGCTTTCTTT. As protein: CASSENRQGGLAFF.

V usage is TRBV19 and J usage is TRBJ2-1; TRBD2 is a possible D gene (5 bases). This CDR3 is built from 16 residues. V lost 2 bases to trimming and J lost 7 bases, with 18 bases between them. Germline assignment: CDR1 LNHDA and CDR2 SQIVND (reference sequence). CDR3 protein: CASSIRGWTPGNEQFF. The CDR3 DNA reads as TGTGCCAGTAGTATAAGAGGGTGGACTCCTGGAAATGAGCAGTTCTTC.

The V and J genes are TRBV6-6 and TRBJ2-3; a weak D match, TRBD2 (5 bases). CDR1 is MNHNY and CDR2 is SVGAGI in the germline V gene (reference sequence). The CDR3 spans 14 residues. V lost 2 bases and J 6 bases, leaving 12 bases between the germline ends. The CDR3 DNA reads TGTGCCAGCAGTTACGCGGCGGGTGCGGATACGCAGTATTTT. Translating it yields CASSYAAGADTQYF.

As concerns this clone: At one end, the junction sequence differs from germline, possibly due to a read error. The chain is built from TRBV7-7 and TRBJ2-2; D is unresolved. Germline V lookup: CDR1 SSHAT, CDR2 FNYEAQ (reference sequence). The CDR3 sequence is 14 residues long. The CDR3 DNA reads TGTGCTAGCAGCTTAGATAGAGGCACCGGGGAGCTGTTTTTT. Residues: CASSLDRGTGELFF. The complete variable domain, with remaining parts taken from reference TRBV7-7 and TRBJ2-2, reads GAGVSQSPRYKVTKRGQDVTLRCDPISSHATLYWYQQALGQGPEFLTYFNYEAQPDKSGLPSDRFSAERPEGSISTLTIQRTEQRDSAMYRCASSLDRGTGELFFGEGSRLTVL.